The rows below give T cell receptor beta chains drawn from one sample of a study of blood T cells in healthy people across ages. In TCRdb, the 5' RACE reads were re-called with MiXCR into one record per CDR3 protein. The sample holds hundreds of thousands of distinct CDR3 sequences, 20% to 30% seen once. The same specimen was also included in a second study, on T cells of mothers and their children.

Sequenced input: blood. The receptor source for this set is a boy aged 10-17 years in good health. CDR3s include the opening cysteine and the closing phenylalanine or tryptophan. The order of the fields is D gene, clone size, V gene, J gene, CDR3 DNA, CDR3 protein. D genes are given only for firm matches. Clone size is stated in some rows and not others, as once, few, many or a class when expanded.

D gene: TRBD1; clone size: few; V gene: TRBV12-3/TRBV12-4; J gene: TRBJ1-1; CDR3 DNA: TGTGCCAGCAGCGCAACCGGGACAGGGGGCACTGAAGCTTTCTTT; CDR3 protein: CASSATGTGGTEAFF
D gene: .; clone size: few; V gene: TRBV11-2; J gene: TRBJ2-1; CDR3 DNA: TGTGCCAGCAGCTTAGATTGGGCAACCGGTGAGCAGTTCTTC; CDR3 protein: CASSLDWATGEQFF
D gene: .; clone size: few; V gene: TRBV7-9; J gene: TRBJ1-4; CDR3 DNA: TGTGCCAGCAGCGCTTCGGCGGGGGGTGAAAAACTGTTTTTT; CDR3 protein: CASSASAGGEKLFF
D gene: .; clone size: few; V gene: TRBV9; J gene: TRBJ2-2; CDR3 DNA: TGTGCCAGCAGCACACGGACGGCGAACACCGGGGAGCTGTTTTTT; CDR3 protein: CASSTRTANTGELFF
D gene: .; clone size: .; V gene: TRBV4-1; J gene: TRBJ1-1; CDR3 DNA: TGCGCCAGCAGCCAAGATCGGGAATTCACTGAAGCTTTCTTT; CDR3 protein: CASSQDREFTEAFF
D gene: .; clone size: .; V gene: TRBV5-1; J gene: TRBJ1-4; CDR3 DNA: TGCGCCAGCAGCTTGGCCTTTCGGGGACGGGCTAATGAAAAACTGTTTTTT; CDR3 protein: CASSLAFRGRANEKLFF
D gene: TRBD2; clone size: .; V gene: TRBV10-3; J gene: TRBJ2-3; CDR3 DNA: TGTGCCATCAGCGAGGGGCTAGCGGGGGGGCGAGCAGATACGCAGTATTTT; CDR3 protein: CAISEGLAGGRADTQYF
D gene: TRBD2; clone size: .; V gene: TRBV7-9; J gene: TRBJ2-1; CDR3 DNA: TGTGCCAGCTTTTCGGCGGGGGGGCTCAATGAGCAGTTCTTC; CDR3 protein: CASFSAGGLNEQFF
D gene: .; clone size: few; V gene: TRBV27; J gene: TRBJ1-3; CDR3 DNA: TGTGCCAGCAGTCCTTCATATATGGTCCCCGGAAACACCATATATTTT; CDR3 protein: CASSPSYMVPGNTIYF
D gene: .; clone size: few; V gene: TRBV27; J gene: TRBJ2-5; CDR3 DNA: TGTGCCAGCAGTGCCGCCCACCAAGAGACCCAGTACTTC; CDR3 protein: CASSAAHQETQYF
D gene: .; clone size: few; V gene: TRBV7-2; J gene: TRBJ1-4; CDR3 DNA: TGTGCCAGCAGCTTAGTTCGGGGGACATTCTTGGCAACTAATGAAAAACTGTTTTTT; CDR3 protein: CASSLVRGTFLATNEKLFF
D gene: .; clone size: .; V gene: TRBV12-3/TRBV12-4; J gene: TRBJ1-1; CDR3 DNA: TGTGCCAGCAGGGACGGAGTGAACACTGAAGCTTTCTTT; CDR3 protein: CASRDGVNTEAFF
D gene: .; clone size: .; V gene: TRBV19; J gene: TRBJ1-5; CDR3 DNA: TGTGCCAGTAGTATGAGAGGGGGGATCAATCAGCCCCAGCATTTT; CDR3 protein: CASSMRGGINQPQHF
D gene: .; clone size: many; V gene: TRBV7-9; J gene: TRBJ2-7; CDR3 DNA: TGTGCCAGCAGCTTAGGTGGGAACTACGAGCAGTACTTC; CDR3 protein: CASSLGGNYEQYF
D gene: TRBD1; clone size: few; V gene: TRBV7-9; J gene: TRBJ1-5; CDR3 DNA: TGTGCCAGCAGCGTGACAGGGGGTCCGAATCAGCCCCAGCATTTT; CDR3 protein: CASSVTGGPNQPQHF
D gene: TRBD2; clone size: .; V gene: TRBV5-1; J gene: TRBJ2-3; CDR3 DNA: TGCGCCAGCAGCCCGGGGGGGCCTAGCACAGATGCGCAGTATTTT; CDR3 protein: CASSPGGPSTDAQYF
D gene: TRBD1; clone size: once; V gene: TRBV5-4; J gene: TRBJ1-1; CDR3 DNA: TGTGCCAGCAGCCCTAGGGACAGGGGGCAAACTGAAGCTTTCTTT; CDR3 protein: CASSPRDRGQTEAFF
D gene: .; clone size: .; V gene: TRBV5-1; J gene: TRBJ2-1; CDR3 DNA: TGCGCCAGCAGCTTGGAGAGAGGCGCCGCCCCCAACAATGAGCAGTTCTTC; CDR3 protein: CASSLERGAAPNNEQFF
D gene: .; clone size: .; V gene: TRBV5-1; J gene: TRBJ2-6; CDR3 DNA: TGCGCCAGCAGCCCCCGGACAGCATACACCTCTGGGGCCAACGTCCTGACTTTC; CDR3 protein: CASSPRTAYTSGANVLTF
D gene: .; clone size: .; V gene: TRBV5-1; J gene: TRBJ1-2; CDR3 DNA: TGCGCCAGCAGCTTGCCTACAGGGTCGGATGGCTACACCTTC; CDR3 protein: CASSLPTGSDGYTF
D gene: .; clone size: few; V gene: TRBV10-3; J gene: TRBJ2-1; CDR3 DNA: TGTGCCATCATTCGGGCAGGGGCCTACAATGAGCAGTTCTTC; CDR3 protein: CAIIRAGAYNEQFF
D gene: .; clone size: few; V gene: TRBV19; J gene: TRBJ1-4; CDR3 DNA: TGTGCCAGTAGTCTACTGATGAATGAAAAACTGTTTTTT; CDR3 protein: CASSLLMNEKLFF
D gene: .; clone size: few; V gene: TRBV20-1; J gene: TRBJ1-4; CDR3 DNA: TGCAGTGCTCCTGGACAGTCTAATGAAAAACTGTTTTTT; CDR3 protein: CSAPGQSNEKLFF
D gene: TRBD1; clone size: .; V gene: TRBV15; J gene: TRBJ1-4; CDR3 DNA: TGTGCCACCAGCAGAGAGGACAGGATGGATGAAAAGCTGTTTTTT; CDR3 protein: CATSREDRMDEKLFF
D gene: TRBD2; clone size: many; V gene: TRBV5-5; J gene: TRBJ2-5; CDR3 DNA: TGTGCCAGCAGCTGGGGACTAGCGGGGGTAGAGACCCAGTACTTC; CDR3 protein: CASSWGLAGVETQYF
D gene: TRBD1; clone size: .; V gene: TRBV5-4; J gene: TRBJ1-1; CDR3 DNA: TGTGCCAGCACGTCGGACAGGGACACTGAAGCTTTCTTT; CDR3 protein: CASTSDRDTEAFF
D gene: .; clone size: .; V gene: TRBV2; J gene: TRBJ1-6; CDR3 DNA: TGTGCCAGCAGTGAGGTCTCCTATAATTCACCCCTCCACTTT; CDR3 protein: CASSEVSYNSPLHF
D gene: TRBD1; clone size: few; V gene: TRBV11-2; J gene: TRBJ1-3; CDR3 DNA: TGTGCCAGCAGCGAGAGGGACAGCTCTGGAAACACCATATATTTT; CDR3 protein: CASSERDSSGNTIYF
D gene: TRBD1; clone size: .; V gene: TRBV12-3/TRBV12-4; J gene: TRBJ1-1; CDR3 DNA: TGTGCCAGCAGTCCACAGACAGGGGGAAACACTGAAGCTTTCTTT; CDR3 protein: CASSPQTGGNTEAFF
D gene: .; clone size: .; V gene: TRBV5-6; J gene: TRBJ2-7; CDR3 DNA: TGTGCCAGCAGCTCCTTCGGGGGTGGCGAGCAGTACTTC; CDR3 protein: CASSSFGGGEQYF
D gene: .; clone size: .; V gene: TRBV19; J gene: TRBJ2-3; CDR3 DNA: TGTGCCAGTAGTATTTCCAGGACAGTCGATACGCAGTATTTT; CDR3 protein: CASSISRTVDTQYF
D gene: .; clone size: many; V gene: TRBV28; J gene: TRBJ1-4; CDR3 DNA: TGTGCCAGCAGCCCCGGGAGTGGGAATGAAAAACTGTTTTTT; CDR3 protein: CASSPGSGNEKLFF
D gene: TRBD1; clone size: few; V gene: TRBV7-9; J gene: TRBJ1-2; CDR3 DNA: TGTGCCAGCAGCTTGGGGACAGGCCGAGAAGGCTACACCTTC; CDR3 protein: CASSLGTGREGYTF
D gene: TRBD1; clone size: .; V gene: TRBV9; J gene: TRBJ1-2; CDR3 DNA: TGTGCCAGCAGCTCCGGGGGGGGGACAGGGAACTATGGCTACACCTTC; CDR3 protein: CASSSGGGTGNYGYTF
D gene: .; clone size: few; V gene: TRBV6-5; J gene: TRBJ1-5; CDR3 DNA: TGTGCCAGCAGCAGGACGGGGGTAAGCAATCAGCCCCAGCATTTT; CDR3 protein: CASSRTGVSNQPQHF
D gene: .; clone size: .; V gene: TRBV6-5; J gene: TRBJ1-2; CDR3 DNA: TGTGCCAGCAGGGACGCCCTAGAGACCTACTATGGCTACACCTTC; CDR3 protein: CASRDALETYYGYTF
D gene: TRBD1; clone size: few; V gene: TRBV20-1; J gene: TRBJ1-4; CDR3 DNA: TGCAGTGCGGACAGGGGTCTTAATGAAAAACTGTTTTTT; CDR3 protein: CSADRGLNEKLFF
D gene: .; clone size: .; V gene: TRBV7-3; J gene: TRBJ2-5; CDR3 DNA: TGTGCCAGCAGCCCACGGCACGGCCAAGAGACCCAGTACTTC; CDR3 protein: CASSPRHGQETQYF
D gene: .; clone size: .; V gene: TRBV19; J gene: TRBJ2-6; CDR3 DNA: TGTGCCAGCCAGGGGACTCGGGGGTCCTGGTCCTCTGGGGCCAACGTCCTGACTTTC; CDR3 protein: CASQGTRGSWSSGANVLTF
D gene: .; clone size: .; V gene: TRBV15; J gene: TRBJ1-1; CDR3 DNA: TGTGCCACCAGCAGAGATACTCCGAACACTGAAGCTTTCTTT; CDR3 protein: CATSRDTPNTEAFF
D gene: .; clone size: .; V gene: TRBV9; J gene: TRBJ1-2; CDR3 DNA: TGTGCCAGCAGCGTACCAGGGAACTATGGCTACACCTTC; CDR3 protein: CASSVPGNYGYTF
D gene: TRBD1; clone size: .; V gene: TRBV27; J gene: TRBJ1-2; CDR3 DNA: TGTGCCAGCAGCCCCTCCGCAGGGGGCGCCGGAGGCTACACCTTC; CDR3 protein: CASSPSAGGAGGYTF
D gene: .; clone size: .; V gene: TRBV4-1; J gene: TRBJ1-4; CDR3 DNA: TGCGCCAGCAGCCGCGGGGCATCGGCTCGAGAAAAACTGTTTTTT; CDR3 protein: CASSRGASAREKLFF
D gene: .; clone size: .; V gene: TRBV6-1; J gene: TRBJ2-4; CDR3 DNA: TGTGCCAGCAAACAGAGCGGGGCCAAAAACATTCAGTACTTC; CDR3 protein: CASKQSGAKNIQYF
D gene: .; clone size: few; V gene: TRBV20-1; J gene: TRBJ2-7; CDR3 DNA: TGCAGTGCTAGGATGAAGGCCTCACCTTACAGCTCCTACGAGCAGTACTTC; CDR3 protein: CSARMKASPYSSYEQYF
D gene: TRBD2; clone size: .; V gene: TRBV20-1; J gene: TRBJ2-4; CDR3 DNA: TGCAGTGCTCATAGCGGGGGGGCCAAAAACATTCAGTACTTC; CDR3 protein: CSAHSGGAKNIQYF
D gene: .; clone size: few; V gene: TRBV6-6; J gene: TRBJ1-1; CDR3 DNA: TGTGCCAGCGGGCAAGGTAAAGCTTTCTTT; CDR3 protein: CASGQGKAFF
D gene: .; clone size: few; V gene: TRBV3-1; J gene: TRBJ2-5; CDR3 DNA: TGTGCCAGCAGCCACAGGGAGACCCAGTACTTC; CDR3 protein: CASSHRETQYF
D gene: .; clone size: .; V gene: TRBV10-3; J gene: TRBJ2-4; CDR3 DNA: TGTGCCATCAGTGAGTCGATCGGCCAGGGTTTAGGCATTCAGTACTTC; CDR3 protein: CAISESIGQGLGIQYF
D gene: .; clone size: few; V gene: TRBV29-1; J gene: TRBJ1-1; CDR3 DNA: TGCCGCGTTCAGAACACTGAAGCTTTCTTT; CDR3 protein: CRVQNTEAFF
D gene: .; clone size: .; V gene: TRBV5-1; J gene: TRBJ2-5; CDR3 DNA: TGCGCCAGCAGTTTCACCGGAGCTACGGGGCAAGAGACCCAGTACTTC; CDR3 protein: CASSFTGATGQETQYF
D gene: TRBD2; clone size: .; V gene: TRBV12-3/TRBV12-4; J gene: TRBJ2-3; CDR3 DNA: TGTGCCAGCAGCAACCGCCCCCGACTAGCGGGGGCTACAGATACGCAGTATTTT; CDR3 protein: CASSNRPRLAGATDTQYF
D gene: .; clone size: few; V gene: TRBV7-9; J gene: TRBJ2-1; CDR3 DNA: TGTGCCAGCAGCTATTCGATTGGGAGTGGGTACAATGAGCAGTTCTTC; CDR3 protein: CASSYSIGSGYNEQFF
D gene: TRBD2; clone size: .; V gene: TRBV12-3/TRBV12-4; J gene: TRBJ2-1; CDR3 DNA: TGTGCCAGCAGTCCCCTTAGGACTAGCGACAATGAGCAATTCTTC; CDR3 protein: CASSPLRTSDNEQFF